A single sample gave rise to the 27 T cell receptor beta chains below, sequenced in a study of vaccination and CD4 T cells after COVID-19. Their recognized antigens are unknown. As to time point: late sampling 161 to 241 days after vaccination in three convalescent patients. Indicated treatment: approximately nine-day PBMC culture with coronavirus spike peptide pools or control peptides (ViraFEST assay). An Oncomine TCR Beta short-read assay was used to sequence the DNA from cultured CD4+ T cells. MiXCR was run by TCRdb on the PCR reads, yielding one entry per CDR3 protein. The table records around 27,000 distinct CDR3 sequences, less than 35% of them present only once. Sample: CD4+ T cells from blood, cultured in vitro, taken about 7 months after SARS-CoV-2 vaccination. Receptors were obtained from a human donor who had recovered from COVID-19.

This clonotype was counted only a few times. The chain has TRBV15 and TRBJ2-7, with 10 bases that match TRBD2. This CDR3 region has 14 residues. The V gene end was trimmed by 0 bases and the J gene end by 6 bases; junction bases not matched to a gene: 2. The germline CDR1 and CDR2 sequences are LNHNV and YYDKDF (reference sequence). As DNA, the CDR3 is TGTGCCACCAGCAGAGATTCTAGCGGGAGCGAGCAGTACTTC. It codes for CATSRDSSGSEQYF.

The chain recombines TRBV20-1 with TRBJ1-3; 8 bases fit TRBD1. The CDR3 loop spans 14 amino acids. Trimming cost V 7 bases and J 3 bases; bases outside gene matches: 8. Germline loops: CDR1 DFQATT, CDR2 SNEGSKA (reference sequence). This CDR3 is CSVSQGGSGNTIYF. Here the CDR3 DNA reads TGCAGTGTTTCACAGGGGGGCAGTGGAAACACCATATATTTT.

V gene TRBV27 combines with J gene TRBJ1-5, with 7 bases that match TRBD1. CDR3 size: 16 residues. V lost 6 bases, J lost 0 bases, and 8 bases stayed unmatched. Germline CDR1 and CDR2: MNHEY and SMNVEV (reference sequence). The CDR3 reads CASSGIGGLSNQPQHF. The CDR3 DNA reads TGTGCCAGCAGCGGGATAGGGGGCCTTAGCAATCAGCCCCAGCATTTT.

This clonotype has more than one count but fewer than ten. This sequence joins TRBV6-1 and TRBJ2-7, with D possibly being TRBD1 (5 bases). Germline V gene data show CDR1 as MNHNS and CDR2 as SASEGT. V was clipped by 10 bases and J by 2 bases, with 12 bases between them. This CDR3 contains 12 residues. DNA of the CDR3: TGTGCCACCCAATTACAGGCCTACGAGCAGTACTTC. Translated, it gives CATQLQAYEQYF.

V usage is TRBV28 and J usage is TRBJ1-2; D remains unclear. The length of the CDR3 is 10 residues. Per the germline V gene, CDR1 is MDHEN and CDR2 is SYDVKM. V was cut by 6 bases and J by 2 bases, with 1 base left in between. The CDR3 DNA reads as TGTGCCAGCAGGAACTATGGCTACACCTTC. This sequence encodes CASRNYGYTF.

The genes are TRBV6-5 and TRBJ2-7; 7 bases are a match to TRBD1. Per germline, CDR1 MNHEY and CDR2 SVGAGI. The CDR3 has 15 residues. V lost 0 bases, J lost 1 base, and 3 bases stayed unmatched. CDR3 DNA: TGTGCCAGCAGTTACTCGGACAGGCAATCCTACGAGCAGTACTTC. As protein: CASSYSDRQSYEQYF.

J is TRBJ1-2 and V is TRBV6-5; D uncertain. V shed 0 bases and J shed 8 bases, with 16 bases lying between them. The germline CDR1 and CDR2 sequences are MNHEY and SVGAGI. The CDR3 is 15 residues long. The CDR3 nucleotides read TGTGCCAGCAGTTACTCGAGCAGGTCGCCCCTAGGCTACACCTTC. Translated, it gives CASSYSSRSPLGYTF.

The rearrangement uses TRBV24-1 and TRBJ2-1, with 11 nucleotides matching TRBD2. Unmatched junction bases numbered 3, after V lost 3 bases and J lost 3 bases. This CDR3 comprises 16 residues. The V gene's germline CDR1 is KGHDR and CDR2 SFDVKD. The CDR3 DNA is TGTGCCACCAGTGATCCTAGCGGGAGGTACTACAATGAGCAGTTCTTC. This gives the protein CATSDPSGRYYNEQFF.

This clonotype has only a few counts. The chain joins TRBV27 to TRBJ2-2; D is perhaps TRBD1 (5 bases). The CDR3 totals 14 residues. The germline gives CDR1 MNHEY, CDR2 SMNVEV (reference sequence). V lost 8 bases and J 0 bases, leaving 10 bases between the germline ends. CDR3 sequence reads: CASRRVTNTGELFF. The CDR3 DNA is TGTGCCAGCCGCAGGGTGACGAACACCGGGGAGCTGTTTTTT.

This sequence joins TRBV6-1 and TRBJ1-2; D gene ambiguous. In germline, CDR1 is MNHNS, CDR2 SASEGT. There are 14 residues in the CDR3. Trimming left V 1 base short and J 4 bases short, with 10 bases between. CDR3 coding DNA: TGTGCCAGCAGTGAAGTGGGAGGAGGCTATGGCTACACCTTC. Its translation is CASSEVGGGYGYTF.

CDR3 residues: CASSSSWQESSPLHF. As DNA, the CDR3 is TGTGCCAGCAGCTCGTCGTGGCAGGAAAGTTCACCCCTCCACTTT. V usage is TRBV7-9 and J usage is TRBJ1-6, with no clear D. Trimming removed 4 bases from V and 9 bases from J, with 16 bases in between. This CDR3 has 15 residues. Germline V gene lookup returns CDR1 SEHNR and CDR2 FQNEAQ (reference sequence).

This clonotype was seen only a few times. J is TRBJ1-1 and V is TRBV29-1; unclear D gene. This CDR3 has 12 amino acids. Trimming took 7 bases from V and 6 from J, leaving 15 bases between them. The germline CDR1 and CDR2 sequences are SQVTM and ANQGSEA. CDR3 DNA: TGCAGCGCCTTTTCGTTTGGGTCTGAAGCTTTCTTT. Translation gives CSAFSFGSEAFF. The whole variable domain, filled in from reference TRBV29-1 and TRBJ1-1, reads SAVISQKPSRDICQRGTSLTIQCQVDSQVTMMFWYRQQPGQSLTLIATANQGSEATYESGFVIDKFPISRPNLTFSTLTVSNMSPEDSSIYLCSAFSFGSEAFFGQGTRLTVV.

This clonotype has a count of ten or more. The chain combines TRBV20-1 with TRBJ1-5, with 9 positions matching TRBD1. Trimming at V came to 5 bases and at J to 2 bases, leaving 7 bases not matched to a gene. The length of the CDR3 is 15 residues. Germline loops: CDR1 DFQATT, CDR2 SNEGSKA (reference sequence). Here the CDR3 DNA reads TGCAGTGCTCGGGGACAGGGCGGTGGCAATCAGCCCCAGCATTTT. This encodes CSARGQGGGNQPQHF.

The rearrangement links TRBV20-1 to TRBJ1-2; 7 bases fit TRBD1. This CDR3 region has 16 residues. Germline CDR1 DFQATT, CDR2 SNEGSKA (reference sequence). V lost 1 base to trimming and J lost 0 bases; unmatched junction nucleotides: 8. CDR3 loop: CSARVGQVIANYGYTF. CDR3 bases: TGCAGTGCTAGAGTCGGACAGGTCATAGCTAACTATGGCTACACCTTC.

The sample holds a few counts of this clonotype. This rearrangement joins TRBV10-3 to TRBJ2-3; 8 bases are a match to TRBD1. J was trimmed by 6 bases and V by 8 bases; bases with no gene match: 10. Per germline, CDR1 ENHRY and CDR2 SYGVKD. The CDR3 extends over 14 amino acids. Here the CDR3 reads CAIRTGTQSDTQYF. As DNA, the CDR3 is TGTGCCATCCGGACAGGGACTCAATCCGATACGCAGTATTTT.

This clonotype was observed a single time. The CDR3 DNA follows: TGTGCCAGCCAAGATGCATTCACAGATACGCAGTATTTT. It yields the protein CASQDAFTDTQYF. This chain uses TRBV2 with TRBJ2-3; D gene uncertain. The V gene's germline CDR1 is SNHLY and CDR2 FYNNEI. Trimming shortened V by 8 bases and J by 2 bases, and 11 bases separated the two germline ends. The CDR3 spans 13 residues.

V is TRBV10-2 and J is TRBJ2-1; D remains ambiguous. CDR3 length: 11 amino acids. Trimming removed 3 bases from V and 7 bases from J, with 4 bases in between. Looked up from germline, CDR1 is WSHSY and CDR2 is SAAADI. The CDR3 here is CASSDGNEQFF. As DNA, the CDR3 is TGCGCCAGCAGTGATGGTAATGAGCAGTTCTTC.

The chain has TRBV6-1 and TRBJ1-2, with a weak D call TRBD1 (6 bases). The V end lost 4 bases, the J end lost 6 bases, and 18 bases lay between the germline ends. CDR1 and CDR2 from the germline V gene are MNHNS and SASEGT. This CDR3 contains 15 residues. The CDR3 spells CASSGGTGRRDGYTF. Here the CDR3 DNA reads TGTGCCAGCAGTGGAGGTACAGGGAGGCGCGATGGCTACACCTTC.

This clonotype is deemed medium-sized. This chain connects TRBV6-1 to TRBJ2-7; 8 positions match TRBD2. This CDR3 is 15 amino acids long. Trimming cost V 6 bases and J 4 bases; bases outside gene matches: 11. CDR1 MNHNS and CDR2 SASEGT come from the germline V gene. The CDR3 loop is CASSPETGGSYEQYF. CDR3 in DNA: TGTGCCAGCAGCCCCGAGACGGGAGGGAGTTACGAGCAGTACTTC.

This clonotype was seen only a few times. This sequence joins TRBV5-8 and TRBJ2-7, with D maybe TRBD2 (5 bases). The germline V and J ends were trimmed by 7 bases and 7 bases, with 18 bases remaining between them. Germline-derived CDR1 and CDR2 are SGHTS and YDEGEE. This CDR3 comprises 13 residues. Here the CDR3 DNA reads TGTGCCAGCCGTACGGGCGGGTGGAAAGAGCAGTACTTC. This translates into CASRTGGWKEQYF. The full variable domain, rest sourced from reference TRBV5-8 and TRBJ2-7, is EAGVTQSPTHLIKTRGQQATLRCSPISGHTSVYWYQQALGLGLQFLLWYDEGEERNRGNFPPRFSGRQFPNYSSELNVNALELEDSALYLCASRTGGWKEQYFGPGTRLTVT.

CDR3 DNA: TGTGCCAGCAGTTTTCTCGCTTCTTCGGGGAACTATGGCTACACCTTC. Amino acids: CASSFLASSGNYGYTF. V gene TRBV28 combines with J gene TRBJ1-2, with D unclear. Germline-derived CDR1 and CDR2 are MDHEN and SYDVKM. This CDR3 has 16 amino acids. Trimming took 3 bases from V and 2 from J, leaving 16 bases between them.

This clonotype occurred many times. V gene TRBV20-1 combines with J gene TRBJ1-6, with D perhaps matching TRBD1 (5 bases). CDR1 and CDR2 (germline): DFQATT, SNEGSKA (reference sequence). CDR3 size: 14 residues. V lost 6 bases and J lost 9, with 18 bases in between. The DNA of the CDR3 is TGCAGTGCACTAGAGGGGCAGGTGCTTTCACCCCTCCACTTT. Translated: CSALEGQVLSPLHF.

The chain carries TRBV29-1 and TRBJ1-2; D perhaps matches TRBD1 (6 bases). CDR1 SQVTM and CDR2 ANQGSEA come from the germline V gene. V lost 7 bases and J 4 bases, leaving 19 bases between the germline ends. This CDR3 region has 14 residues. The CDR3 DNA sequence: TGCAGCGCCGAGAACAGGGCCGAGAGCTATGGCTACACCTTC. Its protein is CSAENRAESYGYTF.

The chain carries TRBV28 and TRBJ2-6; perhaps TRBD2 as D (5 bases). V was clipped by 6 bases and J by 0 bases, with 15 bases between them. The CDR3 totals 17 residues. In germline, CDR1 is MDHEN, CDR2 SYDVKM. The CDR3 protein is CASSRWTSSSGANVLTF. The CDR3 coding sequence is TGTGCCAGCAGCCGTTGGACTTCCAGCTCTGGGGCCAACGTCCTGACTTTC.

The V gene is TRBV27, the J gene TRBJ2-3; no clear D. Germline CDR1 is MNHEY and CDR2 is SMNVEV (reference sequence). The CDR3 extends over 12 amino acids. V lost 6 bases and J lost 0, with 4 bases in between. The CDR3 sequence: CASRLSTDTQYF. DNA for the CDR3: TGTGCCAGCAGACTGAGCACAGATACGCAGTATTTT.

This clonotype was counted a few times. The V and J genes are TRBV6-1 and TRBJ2-1; 10 bases fit TRBD2. This CDR3 has 12 amino acids. V lost 6 bases, J lost 9 bases, and 2 bases stayed unmatched. In germline, CDR1 is MNHNS, CDR2 SASEGT. The CDR3 loop is CASRRLAGEQFF. CDR3 nucleotide sequence: TGTGCCAGCAGAAGACTAGCGGGTGAGCAGTTCTTC.

The chain links TRBV7-2 to TRBJ1-1; D unresolved. Trimming removed 3 bases from V and 1 base from J, with 9 bases in between. The CDR3 contains 14 residues. The germline V gene has CDR1 SGHTA and CDR2 FQGNSA. The CDR3 sequence is CASSLWRGNTEAFF. CDR3 in DNA: TGTGCCAGCAGCTTGTGGCGGGGGAACACTGAAGCTTTCTTT.